The 7 T cell receptor beta chains reported below all come from one sample, sequenced in a study. A single record per CDR3 protein comes from TCRdb applying MiXCR to the 5' RACE reads. The sample yields just under 65,000 distinct CDR3 sequences, 20% to 25% seen once. The specimen sequenced was memory CD4+ T cells sorted from a lymph node. Subset indicated: memory CD4+ T cells, CD4+CD45RO+CD25-. The receptors were gathered from a female donor with breast cancer.

This clonotype has a handful of counts. The rearrangement links TRBV7-2 to TRBJ1-1, with a possible D match to TRBD1 (5 bases). V gave up 3 bases and J gave up 6 bases, with 11 bases separating them. The CDR3 consists of 13 residues. The germline CDR1 and CDR2 sequences are SGHTA and FQGNSA. The DNA for the CDR3 is TGTGCCAGCAGCTTGGTGGACAAGCCTGAAGCTTTCTTT. Encoded protein: CASSLVDKPEAFF.

At least ten counts were recorded for this clonotype. The V and J genes are TRBV6-1 and TRBJ2-7; D tentatively reads TRBD1 or TRBD2 (5 bases each). V lost 4 bases, J lost 3 bases, and 10 bases lay in between. Looked up from germline, CDR1 is MNHNS and CDR2 is SASEGT. The CDR3 is made up of 13 amino acids. CDR3 loop: CASSGGRVYEQYF. In DNA form, the CDR3 reads TGTGCCAGCAGTGGGGGACGGGTCTACGAGCAGTACTTC.

The chain joins TRBV11-3 to TRBJ2-1; D tentatively fits TRBD1 or TRBD2 (5 bases each). CDR3 length: 16 residues. CDR1 SGHNT and CDR2 YENEEA come from the germline V gene. Trimming pared 0 bases from V and 4 bases from J, leaving 13 bases between. The CDR3 sequence is CASSLDPGTRYNEQFF. CDR3 nucleotide sequence: TGTGCCAGCAGCTTAGACCCCGGGACGAGATACAATGAGCAGTTCTTC.

On this clonotype: One end of the junction varies from germline; a read error may be responsible. The CDR3 DNA is TGTGCCAACAGTGCGAAGGGGGCCGGTCAGCCCCAGCATTTT. It codes for CANSAKGAGQPQHF. This chain links TRBV6-1 with TRBJ1-5; 7 bases agree with TRBD1. The CDR3 loop spans 14 amino acids. Germline assignment: CDR1 MNHNS and CDR2 SASEGT.

The rearrangement joins TRBV5-6 to TRBJ2-1; 8 bases map to TRBD2. CDR3 length: 16 residues. In germline, CDR1 is SGHDT, CDR2 YYEEEE. Trimming took 0 bases from V and 2 from J; bases not matched to a gene: 4. CDR3 amino acids: CASSLVTSGAYNEQFF. Here the CDR3 DNA reads TGTGCCAGCAGCTTGGTAACTAGCGGAGCCTACAATGAGCAGTTCTTC.

This clonotype has just a few counts. The genes are TRBV5-1 and TRBJ1-1; D gene unclear. The V and J ends lost 2 bases and 0 bases respectively, with 8 bases between them. The V gene's germline CDR1 is SGHRS and CDR2 YFSETQ. The CDR3 is made up of 14 amino acids. CDR3 protein: CASSFYQMNTEAFF. Written as DNA, the CDR3 is TGCGCCAGCAGCTTCTACCAGATGAACACTGAAGCTTTCTTT.

Comments on this clonotype: A read error may be the cause here, since a much bigger clone is one base away. The V gene is TRBV29-1, the J gene TRBJ2-7; 8 nucleotides line up with TRBD2. This CDR3 has 14 amino acids. Looked up from germline, CDR1 is SQVTM and CDR2 is ANQGSEA. V lost 6 bases to trimming and J lost 0 bases; unmatched junction nucleotides: 7. The CDR3 bases are TGCAGCGTCCTTAAGAGCGGGGGCTCCTACGAGCAGTACTTC. Translated: CSVLKSGGSYEQYF.